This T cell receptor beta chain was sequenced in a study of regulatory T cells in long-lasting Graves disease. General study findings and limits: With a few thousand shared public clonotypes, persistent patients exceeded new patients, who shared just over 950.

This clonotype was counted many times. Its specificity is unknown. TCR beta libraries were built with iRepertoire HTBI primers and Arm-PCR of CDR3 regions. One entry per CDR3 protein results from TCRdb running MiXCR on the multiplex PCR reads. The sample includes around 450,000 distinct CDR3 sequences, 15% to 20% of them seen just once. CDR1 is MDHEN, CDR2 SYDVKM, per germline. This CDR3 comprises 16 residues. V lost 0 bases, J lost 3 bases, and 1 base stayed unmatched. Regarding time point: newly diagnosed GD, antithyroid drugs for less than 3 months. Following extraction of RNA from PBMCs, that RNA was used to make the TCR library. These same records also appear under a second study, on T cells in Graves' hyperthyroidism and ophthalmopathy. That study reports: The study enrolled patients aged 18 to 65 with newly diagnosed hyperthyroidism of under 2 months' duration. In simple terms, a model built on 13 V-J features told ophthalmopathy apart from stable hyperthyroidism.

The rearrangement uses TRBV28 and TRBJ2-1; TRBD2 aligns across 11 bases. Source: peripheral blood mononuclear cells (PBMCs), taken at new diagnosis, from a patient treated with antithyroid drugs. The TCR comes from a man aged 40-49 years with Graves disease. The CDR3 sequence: CASSLWGTSGYNEQFF. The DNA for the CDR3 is TGTGCCAGCAGTTTATGGGGGACTAGCGGCTACAATGAGCAGTTCTTC.